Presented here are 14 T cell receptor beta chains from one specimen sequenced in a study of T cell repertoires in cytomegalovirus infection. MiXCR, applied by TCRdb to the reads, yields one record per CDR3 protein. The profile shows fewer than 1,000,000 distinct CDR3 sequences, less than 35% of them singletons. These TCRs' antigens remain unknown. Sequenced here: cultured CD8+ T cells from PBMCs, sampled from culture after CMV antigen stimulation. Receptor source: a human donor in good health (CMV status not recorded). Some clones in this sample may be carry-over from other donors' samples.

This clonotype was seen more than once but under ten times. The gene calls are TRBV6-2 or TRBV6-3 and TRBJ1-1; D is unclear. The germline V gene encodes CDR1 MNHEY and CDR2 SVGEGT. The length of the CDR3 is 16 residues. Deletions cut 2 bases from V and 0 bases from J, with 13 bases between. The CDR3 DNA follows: TGTGCCAGCAGTTACCCTTTCATAAGTTTGAACACTGAAGCTTTCTTT. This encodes CASSYPFISLNTEAFF.

CDR3 sequence (DNA): TGCAGCGTTGAAATTCCCCGGACGGACTATGGCTACACCTTC. Protein: CSVEIPRTDYGYTF. The J gene is TRBJ1-2, the V gene TRBV29-1, with D unclear. Per germline, CDR1 SQVTM and CDR2 ANQGSEA. Trimming took 2 bases from V and 3 from J, leaving 13 bases between them. This CDR3 contains 14 residues.

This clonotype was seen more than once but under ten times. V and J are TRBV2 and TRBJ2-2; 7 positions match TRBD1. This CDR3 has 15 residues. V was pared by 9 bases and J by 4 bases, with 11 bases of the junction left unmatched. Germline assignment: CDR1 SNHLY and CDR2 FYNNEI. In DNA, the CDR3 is TGTGCCAGGGAAAAGACAGGGTCTTCCACCGGGGAGCTGTTTTTT. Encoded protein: CAREKTGSSTGELFF.

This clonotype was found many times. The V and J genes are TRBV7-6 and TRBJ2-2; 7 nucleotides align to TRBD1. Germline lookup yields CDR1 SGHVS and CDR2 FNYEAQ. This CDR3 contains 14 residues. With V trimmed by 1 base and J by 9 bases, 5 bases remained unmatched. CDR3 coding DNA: TGTGCCAGCAGCTTAGAGTTGACAGGGAGGGAGCTGTTTTTT. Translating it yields CASSLELTGRELFF.

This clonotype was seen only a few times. CDR3 DNA: TGCGCCAGCAGCCAAGCTTACCAGGATGGGGCTGAAGCTTTCTTT. It specifies CASSQAYQDGAEAFF. This chain uses TRBV4-1 with TRBJ1-1; no definite D call. CDR3 length equals 15 residues. V lost 1 base and J lost 6, with 15 bases in between. Germline CDR1 reads MGHRA; CDR2 reads YSYEKL.

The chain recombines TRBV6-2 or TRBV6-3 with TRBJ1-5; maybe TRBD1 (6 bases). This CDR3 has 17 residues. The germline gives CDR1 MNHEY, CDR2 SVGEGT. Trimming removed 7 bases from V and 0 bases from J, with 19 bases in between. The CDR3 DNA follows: TGTGCCAGCAAACACCCCGCCGGACAGTCTAGCAATCAGCCCCAGCATTTT. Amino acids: CASKHPAGQSSNQPQHF.

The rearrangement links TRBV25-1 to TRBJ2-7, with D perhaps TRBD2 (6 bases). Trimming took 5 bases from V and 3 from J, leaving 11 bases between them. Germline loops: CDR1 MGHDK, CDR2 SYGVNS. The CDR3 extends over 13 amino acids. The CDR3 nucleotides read TGTGCCAGCAGTACCTACGGGAGCTACGAGCAGTACTTC. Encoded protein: CASSTYGSYEQYF.

The CDR3 loop is CASSQSNRRVPPDTQYF. In DNA form, the CDR3 reads TGTGCCAGCAGCCAATCTAACCGCAGAGTTCCTCCAGATACGCAGTATTTT. This sequence joins TRBV3-1 and TRBJ2-3; D ambiguous. CDR1 is LGHDT and CDR2 is YNNKEL in the germline V gene (reference sequence). The CDR3 is made up of 17 amino acids. Trimming removed 2 bases from V and 4 bases from J, with 19 bases in between.

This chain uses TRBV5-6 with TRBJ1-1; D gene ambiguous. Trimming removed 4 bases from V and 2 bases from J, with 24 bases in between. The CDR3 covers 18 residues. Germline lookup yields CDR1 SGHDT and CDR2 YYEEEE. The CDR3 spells CASSPRYRGRAINTEAFF. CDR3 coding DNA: TGTGCCAGCAGCCCCCGGTACCGTGGACGAGCGATAAACACTGAAGCTTTCTTT.

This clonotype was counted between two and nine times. The CDR3 bases are TGCGCCAGCAGACAGGAGTTTCAGGGGACTGAAGCTTTCTTT. Its translation is CASRQEFQGTEAFF. The chain links TRBV5-1 to TRBJ1-1, with D possibly TRBD1 on 6 matching bases. Trimming left V 5 bases short and J 5 bases short, with 16 bases between. CDR1 and CDR2 (germline): SGHRS, YFSETQ. The CDR3 spans 14 residues.

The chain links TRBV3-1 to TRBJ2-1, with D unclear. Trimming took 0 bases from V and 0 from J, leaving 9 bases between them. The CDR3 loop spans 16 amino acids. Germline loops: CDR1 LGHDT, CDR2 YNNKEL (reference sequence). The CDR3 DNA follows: TGTGCCAGCAGCCAAGAAAGGACCGACTCCTACAATGAGCAGTTCTTC. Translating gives CASSQERTDSYNEQFF.

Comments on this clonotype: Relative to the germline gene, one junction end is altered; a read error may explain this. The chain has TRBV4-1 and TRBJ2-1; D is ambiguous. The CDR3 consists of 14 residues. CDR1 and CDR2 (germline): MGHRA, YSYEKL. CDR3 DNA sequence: TGTGCCAGCAGCCAAGAGGTCCTGTACAATGAGCAGTTCTTC. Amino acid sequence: CASSQEVLYNEQFF.

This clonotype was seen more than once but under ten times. For the CDR3, the DNA is TGTGCCAGCAGTCTCCCGGGGGCGGGTGAGCAGTTCTTC. It translates to CASSLPGAGEQFF. This sequence joins TRBV12-3 or TRBV12-4 and TRBJ2-1; D possibly matches TRBD1 or TRBD2 (6 bases each). The V and J ends lost 5 bases and 9 bases respectively, with 14 bases between them. The CDR3 covers 13 residues.

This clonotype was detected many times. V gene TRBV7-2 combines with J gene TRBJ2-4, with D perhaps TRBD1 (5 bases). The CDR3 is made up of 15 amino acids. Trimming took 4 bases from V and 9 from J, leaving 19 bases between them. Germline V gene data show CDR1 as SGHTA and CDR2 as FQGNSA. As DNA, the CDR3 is TGTGCCAGCAGCTCCAGACAGCGCCAAATGGCCATTCAGTACTTC. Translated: CASSSRQRQMAIQYF.